This T cell receptor beta chain was identified in a study of vaccination and CD4 T cells after COVID-19. V lost 6 bases to trimming and J lost 1 base, with 6 bases between them. This CDR3 has 12 amino acids. Looked up from germline, CDR1 is MDHEN and CDR2 is SYDVKM. Documented treatment: roughly 11-day PBMC culture with coronavirus spike peptide pools or control peptides (ViraFEST assay). With regard to this clonotype: The antigen is undetermined.

CD4+ T cells that had been cultured provided DNA sequenced with the Oncomine TCR Beta short-read assay. In TCRdb, the PCR reads were re-called with MiXCR into one record per CDR3 protein. The data show about 12,000 distinct CDR3 sequences, 50% seen once. The TCR sequence derives from a human donor who had recovered from COVID-19. This chain links TRBV28 with TRBJ2-5, with unresolved D. Sequenced sample: CD4+ T cells from blood, cultured in vitro. The CDR3 spells CASSVTQETQYF. The CDR3 nucleotides read TGTGCCAGCAGCGTTACCCAAGAGACCCAGTACTTC.